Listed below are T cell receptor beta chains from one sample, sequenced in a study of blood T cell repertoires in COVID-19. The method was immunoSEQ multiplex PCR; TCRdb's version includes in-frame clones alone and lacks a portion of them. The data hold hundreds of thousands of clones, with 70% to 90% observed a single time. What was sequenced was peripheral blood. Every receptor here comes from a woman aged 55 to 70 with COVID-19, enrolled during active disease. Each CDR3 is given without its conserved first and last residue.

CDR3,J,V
ASRRTNEKLF,TRBJ1-4,TRBV2
ASSGRGLLYQETQY,TRBJ2-5,TRBV5-1
ASSFAGGAETQY,TRBJ2-5,TRBV7-9
ASTRDTSGGYT,TRBJ1-2,TRBV6-6
AIRGTGNSGNTIY,TRBJ1-3,TRBV10-3
ASSHASFLGGEKLF,TRBJ1-4,TRBV7-3
ASSERVLVAYNEQF,TRBJ2-1,TRBV2
ASSAPGVPSYNEQF,TRBJ2-1,TRBV11-2
ASSGAGINQPQH,TRBJ1-5,TRBV9
ASSFQGGGIYNEQF,TRBJ2-1,TRBV7-2
ASSFPTGADTQY,TRBJ2-3,TRBV7-6
ASRRRDRSNYGYT,TRBJ1-2,TRBV6-5
ATTRERDTEAF,TRBJ1-1,TRBV15
ASRRSGGGYNEQF,TRBJ2-1,TRBV28
AISERQGYYEQY,TRBJ2-7,TRBV10-3
ASSQNSGGARETQY,TRBJ2-5,TRBV4-1
ASSFQGMGNTEAF,TRBJ1-1,TRBV27
ASSPLFPTEAF,TRBJ1-1,TRBV7-2
ASSQGRRETQY,TRBJ2-5,TRBV12-3/TRBV12-4
ASSSLGRTTNQPQH,TRBJ1-5,TRBV7-2
ASSFLGPHMNTEAF,TRBJ1-1,TRBV5-6
ATSDLQTGGVEQF,TRBJ2-1,TRBV24-1
ASSQGTRGTGELF,TRBJ2-2,TRBV5-1
ATSDTTGSDTQY,TRBJ2-3,TRBV24-1
ASRAQLNEKLF,TRBJ1-4,TRBV28
ASSLPTSGGDEQF,TRBJ2-1,TRBV7-3
ATREGGIHYEQY,TRBJ2-7,TRBV2
ASSFMDTMNTEAF,TRBJ1-1,TRBV28
ASSEANILPQDIQY,TRBJ2-4,TRBV6-1
SVRGFDNSPLH,TRBJ1-6,TRBV29-1
ASNRDRGSHEQY,TRBJ2-7,TRBV16